This T cell receptor (beta chain) derives from a study of Ad26.COV2.S vaccination and SARS-CoV-2 variants. Germline CDR1 is SQVTM and CDR2 is ANQGSEA. The V and J ends lost 7 bases and 2 bases, in that order; junction bases with no gene match: 10. This CDR3 spans 14 amino acids. The assay was immunoSEQ multiplex PCR, and TCRdb's table has in-frame clones only and misses some. The sample has 440,000 or so clones, 80% to 90% seen once. This clone was observed a few times. Treatment in this sample: around 19 received Ad26.COV2.S at low or high dose, single or two shots; 5 received placebo; per-sample allocation not given. Day 63 following the first vaccine or placebo injection was when the samples were taken.

The chain employs TRBV29-1 and TRBJ1-1; 7 bases are shared with TRBD1. The TCR comes from a person between 18 and 60 years old who received the Ad26.COV2.S COVID-19 vaccine or a placebo. The starting material was peripheral blood, obtained in a trial of Ad26.COV2.S vaccine versus placebo. CDR3 coding DNA: TGCAGCGCTTTAAGGCAGGGGGGAAACACTGAAGCTTTCTTT. This gives the protein CSALRQGGNTEAFF.